There are a few counts of the clone carrying this TCR beta chain. Its antigen is unknown. This entry is derived from a study of blood T cells in healthy people across ages. Study-wide results and caveats: Age brought a roughly linear fall in TCR beta diversity measured per million T cells. Unsorted PBMC input precluded a conclusive naive versus antigen-experienced comparison. Diversity figures derived from one million T cells were judged to underestimate the true value.

The CDR3 is 14 residues long. CDR1 and CDR2 (germline): DFQATT, SNEGSKA (reference sequence). V was cut by 3 bases and J by 5 bases, with 16 bases left in between. Using a J-beta primer mix together with a sample-barcoded 5' primer, a second PCR was run for roughly 7 to 11 cycles. TCRdb fed the 5' RACE reads into MiXCR, producing one record per CDR3 protein. The sample lists some 1,800,000 distinct CDR3 sequences, about two fifths occurring once. Sequenced material: blood. The rearrangement joins TRBV20-1 to TRBJ1-2, with a tentative D call TRBD1 (5 bases). The TCR comes from a human donor in good health. The CDR3 DNA follows: TGCAGTGCTAGGGGTCCCCTGGGGGGGTATGGCTACACCTTC. Its protein product is CSARGPLGGYGYTF.